This T cell receptor beta chain is drawn from a study of T cells in Graves' hyperthyroidism and ophthalmopathy. There were TCR beta CDR3 regions amplified from RNA transcripts. The HTBI primer set served for first-round RT-PCR of the TCR CDR3. Using its own MiXCR run on the multiplex PCR reads, TCRdb lists one record per CDR3 protein. The table records roughly 500,000 distinct CDR3 sequences, around 46% of them present only once. Regarding this clonotype: One junction end does not reproduce the germline sequence, and a read error may be involved.

The specimen sequenced was peripheral blood or thyroid tissue (not recorded which). The source of this sequence is an adult woman with Graves' disease, either hyperthyroidism or ophthalmopathy (not recorded which).

The CDR3 region is CATSSLDRRSVF. The CDR3 DNA is TGTGCCACCAGCAGTTTGGACAGGCGTTCGGTCTTC. The chain employs TRBV15 and TRBJ2-1; 7 nucleotides match TRBD1. This CDR3 comprises 12 residues. Germline CDR1 reads LNHNV; CDR2 reads YYDKDF (reference sequence).